This T cell receptor (beta chain) was sequenced for a study of blood T cell repertoires in COVID-19 (dated by TCRdb to the early 2020s). Concerning the study at large: The collaborator samples originated in the United States, Italy and Spain and spanned the acute and convalescent phases of COVID-19. The dataset comprised deeply sampled blood TCRbeta repertoires from subjects exposed to, actively infected with, or recovered from COVID-19. The material from the prospective study consisted of cDNA or gDNA derived from T cells, B-cell-depleted T cells, or PBMCs. The repertoires were released in a freely available public database intended as a resource for research on the immune response to SARS-CoV-2. Samples came from the ongoing ImmuneRACE study (first 160 participants) plus 1,254 subjects from 6 global collaborators. The sample metadata nearly always contained a de-identified subject ID, COVID-19 status, age in years and sex. Where available, HLA class I and class II types were obtained from metadata supplied by the sample provider rather than from assay-based typing. Beyond this particular receptor, the publication reports: Clinical and demographic metadata were provided uncurated, with the amount varying by source and participant.

A remark on this clone: Its binding antigen is unknown. Base qualities are missing; no much larger clone stands one base away.

Collaborating institutions collected whole blood in K2EDTA tubes following their own protocols. Collaborator samples were shipped for TCRbeta analysis as frozen whole blood, isolated PBMCs, or DNA extracted from either sample type. From cysteine to phenylalanine, the CDR3 is 14 amino acids long. CDR3 DNA is the only sequence kept; it has 42 bases, read in frame from the first base. The junction shows trimming of 2 bases on V and 4 bases on J, and the gene matches do not reach 2 bases of it. CDR1 is given as SNHLY and CDR2 as FYNNEI, both from the germline V gene. TCRbeta CDR3 regions were amplified from genomic DNA using the immunoSEQ Assay, a bias-controlled multiplex PCR. The original methods were these. The number of nucleated cells in each sample was estimated by amplification of reference gene primers within the assay. To quantify the absolute abundance of each unique TCRbeta CDR3 rearrangement, sequence reads were collapsed and filtered. For each sample, productive Simpson clonality was calculated as the square root of Simpson's diversity index across productive rearrangements. What TCRdb holds here is the immuneACCESS table cut down to in-frame rearrangements. Part of the clones is not present; checked against another copy, under half of the missing clones reflect an unresolved V gene, and the others are unexplained. V and J calls and clone size follow that table, whereas D and trimming were derived from the DNA. In all, the sample holds 150,000 to 170,000 clones, and 78% of those were seen once. Roughly 1.7% of the sample is in the top ten clones.

The TCR comes from a man at least 80 years old with acute or convalescent COVID-19. The rearranged chain carries TRBV2 and TRBJ2-5; a stretch of 9 junction bases matches TRBD1. Sequenced: peripheral blood. The CDR3 sequence is CASSEMTGGETQYF. The DNA sequence reads TGTGCCAGCAGTGAAATGACAGGGGGAGAGACCCAGTACTTC.